This entry lists 8 T cell receptor beta chains sequenced from one sample in a study of cytomegalovirus exposure and HLA in healthy donors. A multiplex PCR was run with 60 Vbeta primers and 13 Jbeta primers. The repertoire was sequenced with immunoSEQ multiplex PCR; TCRdb's copy has only in-frame clones and lacks some. Of 150,000 to 200,000 clones detected, around 80% appear once; the ten largest clones hold 2.1%. The specimen was PBMCs. These receptors were obtained from a woman between 18 and 29 years old in good health and CMV-seropositive.

J is TRBJ1-6 and V is TRBV7-9, with TRBD1 identical over 9 bases. The germline CDR1 and CDR2 sequences are SEHNR and FQNEAQ (reference sequence). The length of the CDR3 is 16 residues. The V gene end was trimmed by 5 bases and the J gene end by 8 bases; junction bases not matched to a gene: 10. The CDR3 protein is CASSLGPGQGHSPLHF. CDR3 sequence (DNA): TGTGCCAGCAGCCTGGGACCGGGACAGGGCCATTCACCCCTCCACTTT.

The chain links TRBV7-9 to TRBJ1-3; possible D gene TRBD1, 6 bases. V was trimmed by 6 bases and J by 7 bases, leaving 13 bases between them. CDR3 length: 13 amino acids. CDR1 is SEHNR and CDR2 is FQNEAQ in the germline V gene (reference sequence). The CDR3 bases are TGTGCCAGCAGTCCAGAGGGGGGGAACACCATATATTTT. It codes for CASSPEGGNTIYF.

This chain connects TRBV5-1 to TRBJ1-1; 9 nucleotides line up with TRBD1. CDR1 is SGHRS and CDR2 is YFSETQ in the germline V gene. The CDR3 is 18 residues long. J gave up 0 bases and V 0 bases, and 9 bases lay outside the gene matches. Here the CDR3 DNA reads TGCGCCAGCAGCTTGGAGGACAGGGGAGGGTATATGAACACTGAAGCTTTCTTT. Protein sequence: CASSLEDRGGYMNTEAFF. Filled out from reference TRBV5-1 and TRBJ1-1, the complete variable domain reads KAGVTQTPRYLIKTRGQQVTLSCSPISGHRSVSWYQQTPGQGLQFLFEYFSETQRNKGNFPGRFSGRQFSNSRSEMNVSTLELGDSALYLCASSLEDRGGYMNTEAFFGQGTRLTVV.

The genes are TRBV27 and TRBJ1-5; no definite D call. Trimming left V 2 bases short and J 12 bases short, with 14 bases between. The CDR3 is made up of 13 amino acids. CDR1 and CDR2 (germline): MNHEY, SMNVEV (reference sequence). The CDR3 DNA sequence: TGTGCCAGCAGTTTAGGAGGGAATTGGGTCCAGCATTTT. Translated, it gives CASSLGGNWVQHF.

The chain links TRBV4-1 to TRBJ1-5, with 10 bases aligning to TRBD1. This CDR3 has 16 residues. V was pared by 0 bases and J by 2 bases, with 1 base of the junction left unmatched. Germline V gene sequence: CDR1 MGHRA, CDR2 YSYEKL. The CDR3 DNA reads as TGCGCCAGCAGCCAAGAGGGGACAGGGGGCAATCAGCCCCAGCATTTT. This gives the protein CASSQEGTGGNQPQHF.

Details on this clone: The identical CDR3 is also encoded by other nucleotide sequences in the sample. CDR3 bases: TGTGCCAGCAGCGTCGGAGCGGGTCAAGAGACCCAGTACTTC. Translation: CASSVGAGQETQYF. This chain connects TRBV9 to TRBJ2-5, with D perhaps matching TRBD2 (6 bases). Germline lookup yields CDR1 SGDLS and CDR2 YYNGEE. The V end was cut by 2 bases, the J end by 2 bases, with 10 bases between. The CDR3 sequence is 14 residues long.

This clone has a handful of counts. V usage is TRBV19 and J usage is TRBJ1-6; tentatively, D is TRBD1 (6 bases). The germline V gene encodes CDR1 LNHDA and CDR2 SQIVND (reference sequence). This CDR3 is 16 amino acids long. V dropped 0 bases and J dropped 9 bases, with 15 bases sitting between them. CDR3 in amino acids: CASSIDGNRASSPLHF. The CDR3 nucleotides are TGTGCCAGTAGTATAGATGGCAACAGGGCGAGTTCACCCCTCCACTTT.

The CDR3 loop reads CASSLDYSSYNEQFF. CDR3 bases: TGTGCCAGCAGCTTGGACTACAGCTCCTACAATGAGCAGTTCTTC. The gene calls are TRBV7-9 and TRBJ2-1; tentative D call: TRBD2 (6 bases). The germline CDR1 and CDR2 sequences are SEHNR and FQNEAQ (reference sequence). V was clipped by 3 bases and J by 0 bases, with 9 bases between them. This CDR3 region has 15 residues.